This T cell receptor (beta chain) was observed in a study of CXCR3-negative and CXCR3-positive naive CD8 T cells. Overall study findings and caveats: Similar TRBV-TRBJ usage characterized naive CXCR3-negative and CXCR3-positive cells; memory cells differed. The study found comparably high diversity in both naive subsets and much lower diversity in memory CD8+ cells.

This CDR3 is 17 amino acids long. Germline assignment: CDR1 SNHLY and CDR2 FYNNEI. To note about this clonotype: The antigen is unknown.

Libraries were UMI-labeled 5' RACE TRB cDNA. TCRdb processed the 5' RACE reads again and assigns one entry to each CDR3 protein, with no DNA. This sample's table has some 8,700 distinct CDR3 sequences. The receptor comes from a human donor in good health. Some clones in this sample may be carry-over from other donors' samples. This rearrangement joins TRBV2 to TRBJ2-5; the D gene TCRdb calls, TRBD1, cannot be checked with no DNA. Material: naive CXCR3- CD8+ T cells from blood. The subset is: CD45RO-CCR7+CD27+CD95- naive CD8+ T cells lacking CXCR3 (TNR3-). CDR3 protein: CASSEAAGTGTQETQYF.